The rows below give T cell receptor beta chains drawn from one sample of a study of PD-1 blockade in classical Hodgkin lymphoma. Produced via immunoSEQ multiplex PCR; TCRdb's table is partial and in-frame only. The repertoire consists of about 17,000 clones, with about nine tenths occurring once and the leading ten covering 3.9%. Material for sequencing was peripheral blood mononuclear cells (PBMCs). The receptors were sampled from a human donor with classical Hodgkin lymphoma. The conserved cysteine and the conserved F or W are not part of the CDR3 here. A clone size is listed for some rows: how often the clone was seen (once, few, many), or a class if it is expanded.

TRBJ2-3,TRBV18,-,ASSSRLRSGSTDTQY
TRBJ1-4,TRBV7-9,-,ASSLGDRENEKLF
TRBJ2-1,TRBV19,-,ASSIFGAGKFNEQF
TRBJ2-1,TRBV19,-,ASSTRTSGSRDEQF
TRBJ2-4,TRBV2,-,ASRDDRGIQY
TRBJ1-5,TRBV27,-,ASSYRFSSNQPQH
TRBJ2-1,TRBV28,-,ASTLGGTGYNEQF
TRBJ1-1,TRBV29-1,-,SVMLGPNTEAF
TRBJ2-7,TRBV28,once,ASKTSGSYEQY
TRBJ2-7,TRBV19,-,ASTRTGGYEQY
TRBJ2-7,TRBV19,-,ASSHYYSGRFHEQY
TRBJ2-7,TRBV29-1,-,SVVVGGRWYEQY
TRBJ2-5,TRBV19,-,ASSPSGRTQETQY
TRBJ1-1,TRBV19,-,ASSIATDRDTEAF
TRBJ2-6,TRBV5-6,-,ASSPAGSSSGANVLT
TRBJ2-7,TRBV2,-,ASSEFNAAGGEGWEQY
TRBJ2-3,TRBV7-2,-,ASSLALQTDTQY
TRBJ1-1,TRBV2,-,ASSVGLNTEAF
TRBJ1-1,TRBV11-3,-,ASSLGSANTEAF
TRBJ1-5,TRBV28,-,ASGDRGVNQPQH
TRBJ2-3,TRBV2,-,ASRRGLAGGQGTQY
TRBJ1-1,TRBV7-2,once,ASSGDRNTEAF
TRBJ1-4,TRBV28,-,ASSTGGPNEKLF
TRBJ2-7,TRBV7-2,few,ASSLGIGGTYEQY
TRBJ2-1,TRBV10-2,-,ASSETGFDEQF
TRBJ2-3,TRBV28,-,ASSLWGQGRQDTQY
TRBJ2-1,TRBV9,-,ASSVDGGRSYNEQF
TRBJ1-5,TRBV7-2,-,ASSPRQGFNQPQH
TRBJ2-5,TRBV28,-,ASGLASTETQY
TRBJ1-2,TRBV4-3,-,ASSLRLAGGQQLNYGYT
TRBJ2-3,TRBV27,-,ASSSQLITDTQY
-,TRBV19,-,ASSPLDTSYEQY
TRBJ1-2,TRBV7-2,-,ASSSTGLNNYGYT
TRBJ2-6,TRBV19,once,ASSMGGGSSGANVLT
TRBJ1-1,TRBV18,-,ASSPDTVQNTEAF
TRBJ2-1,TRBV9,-,ASSPGTGRVNEQF
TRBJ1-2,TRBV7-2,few,ASSLGQGGYT
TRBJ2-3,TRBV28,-,ASSLDRDTDTQY
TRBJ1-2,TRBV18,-,ASSPPGSNYGYT